Listed below are T cell receptor beta chains from one sample, sequenced in a study of blood T cell repertoires in COVID-19. Here immunoSEQ multiplex PCR was the method, and the copy in TCRdb shows in-frame clones only, minus some. The sample has under 450,000 clones, more than 75% seen once; the top ten hold approximately 3.1%. The material sequenced was PBMCs or T cells enriched from blood (not recorded which). These receptors originate from a young woman who had recovered from COVID-19. Both conserved end residues are part of each CDR3. The D gene is left open where the match is weak. Rows give clone size only sometimes, using once, few, many, or a class for an expanded clone.

clone_size,d_call,v_call,j_call,cdr3_aa,cdr3_nt
NA,TRBD2,TRBV11-2,TRBJ2-3,CASSLAWLAGEITDTQYF,TGTGCCAGCAGCTTAGCCTGGCTAGCGGGGGAAATTACGGATACGCAGTATTTT
NA,TRBD1,TRBV3-1/TRBV3-2,TRBJ1-5,CASSQSQGASQPQHF,TGTGCCAGCAGCCAAAGTCAGGGGGCTAGTCAGCCCCAGCATTTT
NA,NA,TRBV7-9,TRBJ1-1,CASSLVDSLNTEAFF,TGTGCCAGCAGCTTAGTGGACAGCTTGAACACTGAAGCTTTCTTT
NA,TRBD1,TRBV29-1,TRBJ2-3,CSVSGTADVADTQYF,TGCAGCGTAAGTGGGACAGCGGACGTCGCAGATACGCAGTATTTT
NA,TRBD2,TRBV9,TRBJ2-3,CASSVGSGARTDTQYF,TGTGCCAGCAGCGTAGGGAGCGGGGCCCGCACAGATACGCAGTATTTT
NA,NA,TRBV11-2,TRBJ2-7,CASSFDSTGHGYTQYF,TGTGCCAGCAGCTTTGATAGTACGGGACACGGATACACGCAGTACTTC
NA,TRBD2,TRBV29-1,TRBJ2-3,CSVESPAGADTQYF,TGCAGCGTTGAAAGTCCAGCGGGAGCAGATACGCAGTATTTT
NA,TRBD1,TRBV11-3,TRBJ1-3,CASSPGQGDTIYF,TGTGCCAGCAGCCCCGGACAGGGGGACACCATATATTTT
NA,NA,TRBV7-2,TRBJ1-1,CASSLVQGSTEAFF,TGTGCCAGCAGCTTAGTTCAGGGGAGCACTGAAGCTTTCTTT
NA,NA,TRBV21-1,TRBJ2-4,CASPGDEYF,TGTGCCAGCCCAGGGGACGAGTACTTC
once,TRBD1,TRBV3-1/TRBV3-2,TRBJ1-4,CASTRTGGEKLFF,TGTGCCAGCACCCGGACAGGAGGCGAAAAACTGTTTTTT
NA,NA,TRBV12-3/TRBV12-4,TRBJ2-3,CASSLRDTDTQYF,TGTGCCAGCAGTTTGCGGGACACAGATACGCAGTATTTT
NA,NA,TRBV4-1,TRBJ1-1,CASSQLPGGPVNTEAFF,TGCGCCAGCAGCCAACTCCCGGGTGGCCCGGTGAACACTGAAGCTTTCTTT
NA,NA,TRBV12-3/TRBV12-4,TRBJ1-5,CASSSRVNQPQHF,TGTGCCAGCAGTTCCAGGGTCAATCAGCCCCAGCATTTT
once,TRBD1,TRBV7-2,TRBJ1-2,CASSPTTGGNGYTF,TGTGCCAGCAGCCCAACGACAGGGGGCAATGGCTACACCTTC
once,NA,TRBV12-3/TRBV12-4,TRBJ1-2,CASSFNRVDGYTF,TGTGCCAGCAGTTTCAACAGGGTGGATGGCTACACCTTC
NA,TRBD2,TRBV18,TRBJ2-5,CASSRRTSGDETQYF,TGTGCCAGCTCAAGACGGACTAGCGGGGATGAGACCCAGTACTTC
NA,TRBD1,TRBV18,TRBJ1-1,CASSPRQGGGDTEAFF,TGTGCCAGCTCACCAAGACAGGGGGGTGGGGACACTGAAGCTTTCTTT
once,TRBD1,TRBV12-3/TRBV12-4,TRBJ2-1,CASSPDRGKQFF,TGTGCCAGCAGCCCCGACAGGGGGAAGCAGTTCTTC
NA,TRBD2,TRBV5-1,TRBJ2-5,CASSLEGTSGAQETQYF,TGCGCCAGCAGCTTGGAGGGGACTAGCGGGGCCCAAGAGACCCAGTACTTC
NA,TRBD1,TRBV2,TRBJ1-1,CASSSDRVRSEAFF,TGTGCCAGCAGTTCGGACAGGGTGCGTAGTGAAGCTTTCTTT
NA,NA,TRBV5-1,TRBJ1-3,CASSLGHSGNTIYF,TGCGCCAGCAGCTTGGGACATTCTGGAAACACCATATATTTT
NA,TRBD2,TRBV7-2,TRBJ2-1,CASSSTILGTSGVHEQFF,TGTGCCAGCAGTTCTACCATCCTAGGGACTAGCGGGGTTCATGAGCAGTTCTTC
few,NA,TRBV5-1,TRBJ1-6,CASSTDRIYSPLHF,TGCGCCAGCAGCACAGACAGGATCTATTCACCCCTCCACTTT
once,NA,TRBV30,TRBJ2-5,CAWSARDTQETQYF,TGTGCCTGGAGTGCCCGGGACACTCAAGAGACCCAGTACTTC
NA,NA,TRBV11-2,TRBJ1-1,CASRDSGSTEAFF,TGTGCCAGCAGAGATTCGGGGAGCACTGAAGCTTTCTTT
NA,TRBD1,TRBV10-2,TRBJ1-1,CASICDRGSFTEAFF,TGCGCCAGCATCTGTGACAGGGGTTCATTCACTGAAGCTTTCTTT
once,TRBD2,TRBV28,TRBJ2-1,CASTERGLADYNEQFF,TGTGCCAGCACCGAGAGGGGACTAGCGGACTACAATGAGCAGTTCTTC
few,NA,TRBV28,TRBJ1-2,CASSLGSRVGGYTF,TGTGCCAGCAGTTTGGGTTCGAGGGTCGGCGGCTACACCTTC
once,TRBD2,TRBV4-2,TRBJ2-1,CASSHITSGGYNEQFF,TGTGCCAGCAGCCACATCACTAGCGGGGGGTACAATGAGCAGTTCTTC
NA,NA,TRBV28,TRBJ1-2,CASSFSQDYGYTF,TGTGCCAGCAGTTTTTCACAGGACTATGGCTACACCTTC
NA,TRBD2,TRBV11-3,TRBJ2-1,CASSLDLSGGVNEQFF,TGTGCCAGCAGCTTAGATCTAAGCGGGGGGGTCAATGAGCAGTTCTTC
NA,NA,TRBV18,TRBJ2-1,CASSPWDTYNEQFF,TGTGCCAGCTCACCATGGGACACTTACAATGAGCAGTTCTTC
NA,TRBD1,TRBV27,TRBJ1-6,CASSLWATGGSYVNSPLHF,TGTGCCAGCAGTTTATGGGCGACAGGGGGATCCTATGTCAATTCACCCCTCCACTTT
NA,NA,TRBV7-9,TRBJ2-4,CASSWGQGPKNIQYF,TGTGCCAGCAGCTGGGGGCAGGGGCCAAAAAACATTCAGTACTTC
NA,TRBD2,TRBV27,TRBJ2-1,CASSSSGLEQFF,TGTGCCAGCAGTTCTAGCGGACTGGAGCAGTTCTTC
NA,TRBD2,TRBV6-6,TRBJ2-3,CASSPRSQGGSDTQYF,TGTGCCAGCAGCCCCCGTTCCCAGGGAGGGTCAGATACGCAGTATTTT
NA,TRBD2,TRBV9,TRBJ2-7,CASSVLAGASYEQYF,TGTGCCAGCAGCGTACTAGCGGGAGCCTCCTACGAGCAGTACTTC
once,TRBD2,TRBV7-6,TRBJ2-1,CASSPGGGNEQFF,TGTGCCAGCAGCCCGGGGGGGGGCAATGAGCAGTTCTTC
NA,NA,TRBV15,TRBJ1-5,CATSIGGSQPQHF,TGTGCCACCAGTATCGGAGGGAGTCAGCCCCAGCATTTT
NA,TRBD2,TRBV3-1/TRBV3-2,TRBJ2-7,CASSQDPTSGGKQYF,TGTGCCAGCAGCCAAGACCCGACTAGCGGGGGTAAGCAGTACTTC
NA,TRBD1,TRBV9,TRBJ1-1,CASSDLNRGRETEAFF,TGTGCCAGCAGCGACCTAAACAGGGGGCGGGAGACTGAAGCTTTCTTT
NA,TRBD1,TRBV5-6,TRBJ2-1,CASSQTGGNEQFF,TGTGCCAGCAGCCAAACAGGGGGCAATGAGCAGTTCTTC
NA,NA,TRBV27,TRBJ2-1,CASSFTGEENEQFF,TGTGCCAGCAGTTTCACGGGAGAGGAGAATGAGCAGTTCTTC
NA,TRBD2,TRBV20-1,TRBJ2-7,CSASTSGRWYEQYF,TGCAGTGCTAGTACTAGCGGGAGGTGGTACGAGCAGTACTTC
NA,NA,TRBV5-1,TRBJ1-1,CASSLEAGQNTEAFF,TGCGCCAGCAGCTTGGAAGCGGGGCAGAACACTGAAGCTTTCTTT
NA,NA,TRBV5-1,TRBJ2-2,CATSRELGTGELFF,TGCGCCACCAGTCGGGAGTTGGGGACCGGGGAGCTGTTTTTT
NA,NA,TRBV6-5,TRBJ2-1,CASSSSSREQFF,TGTGCCAGCAGTTCCTCTAGCCGCGAGCAGTTCTTC
NA,TRBD1,TRBV7-6,TRBJ1-2,CASGDRANYGYTF,TGTGCCAGTGGGGACAGGGCAAACTATGGCTACACCTTC